This T cell receptor (beta chain) emerged from a study of T cells in Graves' hyperthyroidism and ophthalmopathy. Study-wide context: Peripheral blood was collected at initial diagnosis, before any treatment.

Study results and limitations: The blood repertoire included most of the expanded thyroid clonotypes above 0.001.

Germline V gene data show CDR1 as SGHAT and CDR2 as FQNNGV. The V end was cut by 5 bases, the J end by 4 bases, with 14 bases between. CDR3 length: 15 amino acids. This clonotype occurred many times. Its antigen is not identified. TCR beta CDR3 regions were amplified from RNA. The HTBI set primed first-round TCR CDR3 RT-PCR. TCRdb fed the multiplex PCR reads into MiXCR, producing one record per CDR3 protein. The top ten hold roughly 13% of the sample, which has hundreds of thousands of distinct CDR3 sequences, about 14% seen once. With duration under 3 months, ophthalmopathy was active: Clinical Activity Score at least 3, NOSPECS at least 4. Uncontrolled infection, other autoimmune disease, pregnancy or lactation disqualified patients from enrolment.

The sequencing input was blood. The clonotype comes from a man younger than 35 with Graves' ophthalmopathy. The chain combines TRBV11-2 with TRBJ1-4; no firm D call. The CDR3: CASSPAATFNEKLFF. CDR3 nucleotides: TGTGCCAGCAGCCCCGCAGCCACTTTTAATGAAAAACTGTTTTTT.